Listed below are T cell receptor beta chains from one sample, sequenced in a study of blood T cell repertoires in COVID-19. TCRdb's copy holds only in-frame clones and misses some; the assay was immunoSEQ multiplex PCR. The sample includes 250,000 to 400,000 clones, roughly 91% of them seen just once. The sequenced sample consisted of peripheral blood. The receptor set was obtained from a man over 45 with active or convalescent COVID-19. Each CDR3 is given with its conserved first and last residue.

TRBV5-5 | CASSLDPGGNQPQHF
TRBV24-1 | CATSDPLAGGRYNEQFF
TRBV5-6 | CASSPLAGGSFVGQFF
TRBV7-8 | CASREDRKNTEAFF
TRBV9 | CASSPRWGAGGAYNEQFF
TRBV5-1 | CASSLRTGRGNEKLFF
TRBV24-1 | CATSDRGTGGRETQYF
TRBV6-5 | CASRYGESTEAFF
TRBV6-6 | CASLGQEYEKLFF
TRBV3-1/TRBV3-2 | CASSPRGARGNEQFF
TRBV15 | CATSRDQAGSNEKLFF
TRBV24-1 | CATSDSGQGGEKLFF
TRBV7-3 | CASSPQTGGHGYTF
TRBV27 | CASSSRGQVYNSPLHF
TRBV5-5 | CASSDRGDYGYTF
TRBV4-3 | CASSQVLATGHNEQFF
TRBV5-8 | CASSRPRRRGDNEKLFF
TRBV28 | CASRSGGAGGNTIYF
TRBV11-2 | CASSLEEGRGWTEAFF
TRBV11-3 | CASSFWGGTEAFF
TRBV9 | CASSVTGREVNEQFF
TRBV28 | CASSSGTGEWEPQHF
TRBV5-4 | CASSPTGFQETQYF
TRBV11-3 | CASSFGPSYEQYF
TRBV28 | CASSLQGPRVRNTEAFF
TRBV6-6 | CASSYSLAGVYNEQFF
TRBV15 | CATRSRGAGNQPQHF
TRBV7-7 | CASSLYAGAWDTQYF
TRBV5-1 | CASGRGGGTSEAFF
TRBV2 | CASNRGQGSGYTF